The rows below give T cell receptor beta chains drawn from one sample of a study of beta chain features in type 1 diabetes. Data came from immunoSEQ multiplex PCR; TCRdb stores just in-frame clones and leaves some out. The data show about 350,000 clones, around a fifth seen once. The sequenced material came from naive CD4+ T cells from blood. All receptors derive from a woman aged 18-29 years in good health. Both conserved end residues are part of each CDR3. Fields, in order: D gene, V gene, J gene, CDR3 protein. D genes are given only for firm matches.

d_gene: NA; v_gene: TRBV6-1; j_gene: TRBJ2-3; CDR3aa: CASSDSGGNRGPYF
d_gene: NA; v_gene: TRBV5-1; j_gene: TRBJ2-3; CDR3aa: CASSLADTQYF
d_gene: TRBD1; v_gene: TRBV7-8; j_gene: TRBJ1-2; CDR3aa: CASSTNSQGRGYTF
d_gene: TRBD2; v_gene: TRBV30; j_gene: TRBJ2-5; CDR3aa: CAWSVRLSGAQYF
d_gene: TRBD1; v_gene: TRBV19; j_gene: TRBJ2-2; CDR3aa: CASSKLDRDTGELFF
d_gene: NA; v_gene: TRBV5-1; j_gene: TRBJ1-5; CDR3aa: CASALGTGDQPQHF
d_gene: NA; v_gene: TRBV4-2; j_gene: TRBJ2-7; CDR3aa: CASSRRPSALSYEQYF
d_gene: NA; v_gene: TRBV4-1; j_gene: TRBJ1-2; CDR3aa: CASSPLAGTSGYTF
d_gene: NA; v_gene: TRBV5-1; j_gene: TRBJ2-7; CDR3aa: CASSLGGTSYEQYF
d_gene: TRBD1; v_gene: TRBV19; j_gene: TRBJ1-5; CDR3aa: CASSSTGTGYSNQPQHF
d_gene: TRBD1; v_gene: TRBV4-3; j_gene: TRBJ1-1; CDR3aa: CASSQGTGWDTEAFF
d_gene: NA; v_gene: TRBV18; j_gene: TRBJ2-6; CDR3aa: CASSQGSGANVLTF
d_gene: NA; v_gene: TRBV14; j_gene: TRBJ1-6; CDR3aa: CASSLLVERTLHF
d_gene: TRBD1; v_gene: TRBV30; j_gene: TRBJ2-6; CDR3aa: CACGDRAGANVLTF
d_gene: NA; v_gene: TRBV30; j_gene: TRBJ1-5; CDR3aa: CAWSTAEHQPQHF
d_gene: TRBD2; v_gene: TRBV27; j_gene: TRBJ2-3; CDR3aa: CASRTSAGGTDTQYF
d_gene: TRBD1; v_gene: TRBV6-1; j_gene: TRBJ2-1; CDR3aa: CASSALTGARYNEQFF
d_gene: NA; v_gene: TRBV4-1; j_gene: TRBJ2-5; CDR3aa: CASSQGGRETQYF
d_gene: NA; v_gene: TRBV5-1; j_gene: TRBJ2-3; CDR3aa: CASSLPLARDSDTQYF
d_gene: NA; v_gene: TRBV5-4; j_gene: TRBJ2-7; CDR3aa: CASSNGNTRAIYEQYF
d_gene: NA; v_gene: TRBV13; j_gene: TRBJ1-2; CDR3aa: CASSLVGILGQGPGMNYGYTF
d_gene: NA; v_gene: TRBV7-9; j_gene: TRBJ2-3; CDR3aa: CASSSPVPGVTDTQYF
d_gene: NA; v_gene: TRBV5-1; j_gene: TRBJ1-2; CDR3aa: CASSLGVQDYGYTF
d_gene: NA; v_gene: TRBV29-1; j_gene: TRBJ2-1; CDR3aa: CSVARSEGNEQFF
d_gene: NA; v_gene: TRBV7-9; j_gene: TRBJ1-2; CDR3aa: CASSLKGAGDGYTF
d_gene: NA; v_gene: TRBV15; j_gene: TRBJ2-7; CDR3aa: CATSRDPVSSYEQYF
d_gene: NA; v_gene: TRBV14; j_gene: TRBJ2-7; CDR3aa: CASSQDRGSYEQYF
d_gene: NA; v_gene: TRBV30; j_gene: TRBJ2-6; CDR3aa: CAWSVRGFGANVLTF
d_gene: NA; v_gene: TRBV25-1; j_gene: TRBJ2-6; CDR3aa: CASSEDSSGANVLTF
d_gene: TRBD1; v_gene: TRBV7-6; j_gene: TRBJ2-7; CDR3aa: CASSTSGQGSYEQYF
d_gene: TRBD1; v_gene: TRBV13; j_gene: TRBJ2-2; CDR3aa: CASSLKGTALNTGELFF
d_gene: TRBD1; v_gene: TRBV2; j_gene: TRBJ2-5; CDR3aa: CASSEDRGPQETQYF
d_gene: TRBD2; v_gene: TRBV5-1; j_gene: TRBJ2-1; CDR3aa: CASSLTSGSRNEQFF
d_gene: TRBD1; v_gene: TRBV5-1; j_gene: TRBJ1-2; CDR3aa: CASSLGTGGAHGYTF
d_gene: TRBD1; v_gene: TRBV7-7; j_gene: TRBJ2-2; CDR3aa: CASSPGQGTGELFF
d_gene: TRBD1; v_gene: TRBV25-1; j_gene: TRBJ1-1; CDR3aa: CASTGTGLFAEAFF
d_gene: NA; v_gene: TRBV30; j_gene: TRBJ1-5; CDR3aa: CAWSTEAGNQPQHF
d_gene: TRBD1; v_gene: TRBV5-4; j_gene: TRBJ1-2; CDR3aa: CASSFEGAYGYTF
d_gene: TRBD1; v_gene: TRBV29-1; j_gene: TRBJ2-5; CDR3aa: CSATGSQETQYF
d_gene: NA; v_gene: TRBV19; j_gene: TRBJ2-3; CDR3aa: CASWGGTTDTQYF
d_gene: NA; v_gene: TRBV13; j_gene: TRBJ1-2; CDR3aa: CASSLGRGLYTF
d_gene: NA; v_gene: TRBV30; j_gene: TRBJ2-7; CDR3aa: CASGASSYEQYF
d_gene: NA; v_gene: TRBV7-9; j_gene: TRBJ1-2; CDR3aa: CASSFSLNQGGYTF
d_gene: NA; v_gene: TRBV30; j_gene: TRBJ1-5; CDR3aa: CAWSVQGNQPQHF
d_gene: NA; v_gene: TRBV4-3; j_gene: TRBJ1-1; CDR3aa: CASSQESGVMNTEAFF
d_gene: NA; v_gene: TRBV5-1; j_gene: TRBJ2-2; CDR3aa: CASGGQITGELFF
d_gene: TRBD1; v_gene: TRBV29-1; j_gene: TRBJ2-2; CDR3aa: CSYRQGSNTGELFF
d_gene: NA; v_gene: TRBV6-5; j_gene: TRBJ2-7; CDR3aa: CASSYSNGVSYEQYF
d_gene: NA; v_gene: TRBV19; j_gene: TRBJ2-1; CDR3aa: CASSIVNTNNEQFF
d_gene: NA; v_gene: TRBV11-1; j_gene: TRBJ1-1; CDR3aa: CASSQDRNTEAFF
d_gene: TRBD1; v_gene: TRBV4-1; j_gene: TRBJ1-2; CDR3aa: CASSQGQGPFYGYTF
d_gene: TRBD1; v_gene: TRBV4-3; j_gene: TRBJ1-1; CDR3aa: CASSQGGGRNTEAFF
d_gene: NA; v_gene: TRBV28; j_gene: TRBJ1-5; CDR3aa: CASSSTVNQPQHF
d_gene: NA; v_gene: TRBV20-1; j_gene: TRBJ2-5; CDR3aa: CSAKSETQYF